Reported below is one TCR beta chain. The antigen it binds to is not known. Per-base qualities were not stored, and no clone one base away is much larger. The data stem from a study of blood T cell repertoires in COVID-19 (dated by TCRdb to 2019 to 2021). For the wider study: Samples covering the acute and convalescent phases of COVID-19 were provided by collaborators in the United States, Italy and Spain. The prospective study material was composed of cDNA or gDNA derived from T cells, B-cell-depleted T cells, or PBMCs. The dataset comprised deeply sampled blood TCRbeta repertoires from subjects exposed to, actively infected with, or recovered from COVID-19. The repertoires were released in a freely available public database intended as a resource for research on the immune response to SARS-CoV-2. Samples came from the ongoing ImmuneRACE study (first 160 participants) plus 1,254 subjects from 6 global collaborators. Nearly every sample came with metadata listing a de-identified subject ID, COVID-19 status, age in years and sex. Where available, HLA class I and class II types were taken from metadata supplied by the sample provider and were not determined by assay-based typing. The paper's findings and limits, for the study overall: Clinical and demographic metadata were provided uncurated, with the amount varying by source and participant.

The collaborating institutions used their own protocols to collect whole blood in K2EDTA tubes. For TCRbeta analysis, collaborator samples were shipped as frozen whole blood, as isolated PBMCs, or as DNA extracted from either sample type. In the germline V gene, CDR1 corresponds to MNHEY and CDR2 to SVGEGT. Deletion took 6 bases off V and 8 bases off J, with a span of 16 bases between the germline ends. The CDR3 measures 13 amino acids from cysteine to phenylalanine. Only the CDR3 portion is preserved as DNA: 39 bases, with reading frame beginning at the first base. The immunoSEQ Assay, a bias-controlled multiplex PCR, was used to amplify TCRbeta CDR3 regions from genomic DNA. Processing in the source paper ran as follows. The number of nucleated cells in each sample was estimated from the amplification of reference gene primers within the assay. Sequence reads were collapsed and filtered to measure the absolute abundance of every unique TCRbeta CDR3 rearrangement. For each sample, productive Simpson clonality was calculated as the square root of Simpson's diversity index over productive rearrangements. The clones in this table, taken by TCRdb from immuneACCESS, are in-frame only. Not every clone is retained; where verified, under half of the shortfall comes from an unresolved V gene, and the cause of the rest is unknown. V, J and clone size reflect that table, while D and trimming were determined from the DNA. The sample includes tens of thousands of clones, with about four fifths observed a single time. 5.3% of the sample comes from the top ten.

This chain joins TRBV6-2 or TRBV6-3 to TRBJ1-2; the D gene is possibly TRBD1, with 6 bases matching. This clonotype originated in a man between 45 and 60 years old with active COVID-19. Sequenced input: peripheral blood. In nucleotide form, the sequence is TGTGCCAGCAGCCAACGGGGGGCCAAGGGCTACACCTTC. Its translation is CASSQRGAKGYTF.